Following are 18 T cell receptor beta chains from one sample sequenced in a study of T-cell reconstitution after alpha-beta-depleted transplantation in children. Unique molecular identifiers tagged the TCRbeta library. One entry per CDR3 protein results from TCRdb running MiXCR on the PCR reads. The table lists a few hundred thousand distinct CDR3 sequences, about 8.8% of them singletons. The sample here was PBMCs from the stem cell graft donor, taken from the stem cell graft. The origin of the receptors is a human donor who donated a stem cell graft to a child with SCID.

This clonotype was counted many times. V usage is TRBV20-1 and J usage is TRBJ2-3; either TRBD1 or TRBD2 may fit D (5 bases each). The length of the CDR3 is 13 residues. Deletions cut 8 bases from V and 2 bases from J, with 14 bases between. Germline-derived CDR1 and CDR2 are DFQATT and SNEGSKA (reference sequence). In nucleotides, the CDR3 is TGCAGTCCCCGGGACCTACTCACAGATACGCAGTATTTT. As protein: CSPRDLLTDTQYF.

This clonotype has at least ten counts. The chain has TRBV20-1 and TRBJ2-3, with a possible D match to TRBD2 (7 bases). The CDR3 has 13 amino acids. Trimming cost V 2 bases and J 5 bases, with 11 bases left between them. From germline, CDR1 is DFQATT and CDR2 SNEGSKA (reference sequence). Written as DNA, the CDR3 is TGCAGTGCTAGACGGGGGGCGGTAGATACGCAGTATTTT. As protein: CSARRGAVDTQYF.

CDR3 protein: CASSSTVKRNEKLFF. The CDR3 DNA sequence: TGTGCCAGCAGCTCCACAGTCAAGCGGAATGAAAAACTGTTTTTT. The chain carries TRBV7-9 and TRBJ1-4; no clear D. This CDR3 has 15 residues. The V gene's germline CDR1 is SEHNR and CDR2 FQNEAQ (reference sequence). Trimming stripped 4 bases from V and 5 bases from J, with 14 bases between.

This clonotype was recorded many times. This chain links TRBV20-1 with TRBJ2-3; D is possibly TRBD2 (5 bases). The CDR3 covers 16 residues. V was trimmed by 5 bases and J by 3 bases, leaving 21 bases between them. Germline V gene lookup returns CDR1 DFQATT and CDR2 SNEGSKA (reference sequence). The CDR3 DNA reads as TGCAGTGCTCCGAGCGGCCACCATTCCTCTACAGATACGCAGTATTTT. Protein product: CSAPSGHHSSTDTQYF.

In its sample, this clonotype was seen many times. The chain has TRBV5-1 and TRBJ2-1, with D perhaps TRBD1 (6 bases). The CDR3 consists of 15 residues. The germline CDR1 and CDR2 sequences are SGHRS and YFSETQ. With 2 bases removed from V and 3 bases from J, the gap between germline ends came to 12 bases. This chain's CDR3 is CASSFQGGVYNEQFF. In nucleotides, the CDR3 is TGCGCCAGCAGCTTCCAAGGGGGAGTCTACAATGAGCAGTTCTTC. Complete variable domain (other parts from reference TRBV5-1 and TRBJ2-1): KAGVTQTPRYLIKTRGQQVTLSCSPISGHRSVSWYQQTPGQGLQFLFEYFSETQRNKGNFPGRFSGRQFSNSRSEMNVSTLELGDSALYLCASSFQGGVYNEQFFGPGTRLTVL.

This clonotype was picked up many times. J is TRBJ2-2 and V is TRBV3-1; 9 bases agree with TRBD2. J was trimmed by 1 base and V by 6 bases; bases with no gene match: 3. The V gene's germline CDR1 is LGHDT and CDR2 YNNKEL (reference sequence). This CDR3 has 15 amino acids. In DNA, the CDR3 is TGTGCCAGCAGATATAGCGGGGGGAACACCGGGGAGCTGTTTTTT. The encoded protein is CASRYSGGNTGELFF.

This clonotype was recorded many times. The chain joins TRBV29-1 to TRBJ2-3; D unclear. V lost 4 bases, J lost 4 bases, and 6 bases lay in between. From germline, CDR1 is SQVTM and CDR2 ANQGSEA. The CDR3 is made up of 11 amino acids. CDR3 DNA sequence: TGCAGCGTTGGAGGCCCAGATACGCAGTATTTT. Encoded protein: CSVGGPDTQYF.

The V call is TRBV7-6, the J call TRBJ2-7, with D possibly TRBD2 on 5 matching bases. The V end was cut by 5 bases, the J end by 2 bases, with 16 bases between. The CDR3 spans 15 residues. The germline V gene has CDR1 SGHVS and CDR2 FNYEAQ. The CDR3 nucleotides read TGTGCCAGCAGCAACCCCGGACGGGGAGCCTACGAGCAGTACTTC. This gives the protein CASSNPGRGAYEQYF.

At least ten counts were recorded for this clonotype. This sequence joins TRBV5-1 and TRBJ1-1; tentatively, D is TRBD1 (5 bases). The germline V gene encodes CDR1 SGHRS and CDR2 YFSETQ. Trimming stripped 0 bases from V and 1 base from J, with 10 bases between. The CDR3 runs to 15 residues. In DNA form, the CDR3 reads TGCGCCAGCAGCTTGGACGGCAGGGCGAACACTGAAGCTTTCTTT. Its protein product is CASSLDGRANTEAFF.

This clonotype was found many times. This chain joins TRBV3-1 and TRBJ2-1; D possibly uses TRBD1 or TRBD2 (5 bases each). CDR3 length: 14 amino acids. The germline V gene has CDR1 LGHDT and CDR2 YNNKEL (reference sequence). Trimming pared 1 base from V and 9 bases from J, leaving 13 bases between. CDR3 nucleotide sequence: TGTGCCAGCAGCCAAGTCGATTCGGGGACTGAGCAGTTCTTC. The encoded protein is CASSQVDSGTEQFF.

A word on this clonotype: A read error may explain this, as a much larger clone is one base away. This chain joins TRBV11-2 and TRBJ2-3; 13 nucleotides line up with TRBD2. The ends lost 8 bases at V and 3 bases at J; junction bases unmatched: 14. Germline assignment: CDR1 SGHAT and CDR2 FQNNGV. CDR3 length: 18 amino acids. Here the CDR3 reads CASAVFWTSGGGTDTQYF. DNA for the CDR3: TGTGCCAGCGCCGTTTTCTGGACTAGCGGGGGAGGGACAGATACGCAGTATTTT.

This clonotype was detected ten times or more. This chain uses TRBV5-1 with TRBJ2-5; D assignment may be TRBD1 or TRBD2 (6 bases each). Per germline, CDR1 SGHRS and CDR2 YFSETQ. CDR3 size: 15 residues. Between the trimmed V and J ends, which lost 4 bases and 2 bases, there was a span of 15 bases. In DNA form, the CDR3 reads TGCGCCAGCAGCCTGGAGGGGACATTACAAGAGACCCAGTACTTC. Translating it yields CASSLEGTLQETQYF.

This clonotype has a count of ten or more. The chain carries TRBV3-1 and TRBJ1-2; D possibly corresponds to TRBD1 (5 bases). Germline CDR1 reads LGHDT; CDR2 reads YNNKEL (reference sequence). Trimming stripped 0 bases from V and 5 bases from J, with 13 bases between. The CDR3 loop spans 15 amino acids. DNA for the CDR3: TGTGCCAGCAGCCAAGAGGCAGGGAGGCTATATGGCTACACCTTC. Translated, it gives CASSQEAGRLYGYTF.

At least ten counts were recorded for this clonotype. The V gene is TRBV5-1, the J gene TRBJ2-5; TRBD2 matches 7 bases. The CDR3 is 14 amino acids. CDR1 and CDR2 (germline): SGHRS, YFSETQ. The V segment lost 3 bases and the J segment 3 bases; nucleotides outside the gene matches: 5. CDR3 in amino acids: CASSSPGGKETQYF. DNA of the CDR3: TGCGCCAGCAGCTCTCCCGGGGGGAAAGAGACCCAGTACTTC. Full variable domain (missing parts from reference TRBV5-1 and TRBJ2-5): KAGVTQTPRYLIKTRGQQVTLSCSPISGHRSVSWYQQTPGQGLQFLFEYFSETQRNKGNFPGRFSGRQFSNSRSEMNVSTLELGDSALYLCASSSPGGKETQYFGPGTRLLVL.

This clonotype was found many times. The chain recombines TRBV7-2 with TRBJ2-3; TRBD2 agrees at 7 bases. Germline CDR1 is SGHTA and CDR2 is FQGNSA. V was pared by 3 bases and J by 6 bases, with 9 bases of the junction left unmatched. This CDR3 comprises 15 residues. In DNA, the CDR3 is TGTGCCAGCAGCTTCCCGGGACTACCATGGGATACGCAGTATTTT. It yields the protein CASSFPGLPWDTQYF.

The rearrangement uses TRBV19 and TRBJ1-5, with D hard to call. V lost 3 bases and J 11 bases, leaving 11 bases between the germline ends. There are 12 residues in the CDR3. The germline V gene encodes CDR1 LNHDA and CDR2 SQIVND (reference sequence). Here the CDR3 DNA reads TGTGCCAGTAGTATCCCCTTGGGGTCCCAGCATTTT. It specifies CASSIPLGSQHF.

This clonotype was seen at least ten times. The CDR3 DNA is TGCAGTGCTAGCGGCCAGTGGGAAGGCTACGAGCAGTACTTC. It yields the protein CSASGQWEGYEQYF. The J gene is TRBJ2-7, the V gene TRBV20-1, with D unresolved. Germline-derived CDR1 and CDR2 are DFQATT and SNEGSKA (reference sequence). This CDR3 spans 14 amino acids. V was shortened by 3 bases and J by 3 bases, with 15 bases between the two germline ends.

In this sample, this clonotype turned up many times. The chain links TRBV10-3 to TRBJ2-3, with 14 bases matching TRBD2. Germline CDR1 reads ENHRY; CDR2 reads SYGVKD. The CDR3 has 13 residues. Trimming cost V 11 bases and J 6 bases; bases outside gene matches: 4. The DNA of the CDR3 is TGTGCCTCGGGACTAGCGGGGGTTGATACGCAGTATTTT. As protein: CASGLAGVDTQYF.